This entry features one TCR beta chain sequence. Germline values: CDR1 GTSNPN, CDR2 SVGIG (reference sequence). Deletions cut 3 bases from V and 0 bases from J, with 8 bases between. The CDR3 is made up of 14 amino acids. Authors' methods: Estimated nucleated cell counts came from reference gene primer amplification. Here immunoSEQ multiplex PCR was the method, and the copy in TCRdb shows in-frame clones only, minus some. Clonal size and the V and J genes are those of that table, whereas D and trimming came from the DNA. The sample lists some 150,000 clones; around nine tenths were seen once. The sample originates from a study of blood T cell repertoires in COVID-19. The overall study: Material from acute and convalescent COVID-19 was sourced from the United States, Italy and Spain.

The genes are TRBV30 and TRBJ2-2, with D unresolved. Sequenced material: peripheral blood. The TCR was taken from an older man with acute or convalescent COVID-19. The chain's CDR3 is CAWRVRANTGELFF. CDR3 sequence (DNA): TGTGCCTGGAGGGTTCGGGCGAACACCGGGGAGCTGTTTTTT.